This T cell receptor beta chain was found in a study of control samples from healthy donors and cancer patients. Sequencing used immunoSEQ multiplex PCR; TCRdb keeps in-frame clones, though not all of them. Among roughly 170,000 clones listed, about 94% were seen once. Germline CDR1 is MNHEY and CDR2 is SVGAGI. The ends were cut back, 2 bases at V and 4 bases at J, with 11 bases in the middle. This CDR3 is 14 amino acids long. V gene TRBV6-5 combines with J gene TRBJ1-2; a weak D match, TRBD1 (5 bases). The clonotype comes from a woman in her sixties or seventies in good health. Sequencing used blood. CDR3 bases: TGTGCCAGCAGTTACGGGGGGAGCGGCTATGGCTACACCTTC. It is translated as CASSYGGSGYGYTF.